This passage covers 11 T cell receptor beta chains from one sample sequenced in a study of cytomegalovirus exposure and HLA in healthy donors (dated by TCRdb to between 2016 and 2019). Library preparation employed the immunoSEQ multiplex PCR assay. For the multiplex PCR, a mixture combining 60 forward primers for TCR Vbeta segments and 13 reverse primers for TCR Jbeta segments was used. The table was pulled from immuneACCESS by TCRdb, which kept in-frame rearrangements only. Such tables lose some clones; where checked, under half of the loss comes from unresolved V genes, and the rest has no known cause. The sample table contains about 200,000 clones; only one count was recorded for about 70% of them. Of the sample, less than 2% falls within the top ten clones. The sequenced material came from PBMCs. Every receptor here comes from a woman in her 30s in good health and CMV-seronegative.

This clone was seen a handful of times. The rearrangement joins TRBV29-1 to TRBJ1-4; 8 nucleotides agree with TRBD1. Germline lookup yields CDR1 SQVTM and CDR2 ANQGSEA. The ends lost 7 bases at V and 2 bases at J; junction bases unmatched: 9. This CDR3 region has 15 residues. The CDR3 loop is CSASNRGRTNEKLFF. The CDR3 region has the DNA TGCAGCGCGTCTAACAGGGGGAGGACTAATGAAAAACTGTTTTTT.

This sequence joins TRBV27 and TRBJ1-6, with 8 bases fitting TRBD1. CDR1 is MNHEY, CDR2 SMNVEV, per germline (reference sequence). The J segment lost 1 base and the V segment lost 5 bases, leaving 7 bases of the junction unmatched. The CDR3 runs to 17 residues. The CDR3 coding sequence is TGTGCCAGCAGTAAGGACAGGGAATCGTCCTATAATTCACCCCTCCACTTT. Its translation is CASSKDRESSYNSPLHF.

This clone was seen a few times. The V call is TRBV4-1, the J call TRBJ1-2, with TRBD1 matching 7 bases. The V gene's germline CDR1 is MGHRA and CDR2 YSYEKL. The CDR3 consists of 16 residues. Trimming removed 2 bases from V and 5 bases from J; junction bases left unmatched: 11. The CDR3 DNA reads as TGCGCCAGCAGCCAAACACCGGGACAGTCTCCTTATGGCTACACCTTC. This encodes CASSQTPGQSPYGYTF.

The rearrangement uses TRBV2 and TRBJ2-3, with D unresolved. This CDR3 is 11 amino acids long. V lost 7 bases to trimming and J lost 4 bases, with 6 bases between them. The germline V gene has CDR1 SNHLY and CDR2 FYNNEI. CDR3 region: CASTVADTQYF. The CDR3 bases are TGTGCCAGCACGGTGGCAGATACGCAGTATTTT.

The chain is built from TRBV6-1 and TRBJ1-2; 10 bases line up with TRBD1. Germline V lookup: CDR1 MNHNS, CDR2 SASEGT. The CDR3 is 17 residues long. Trimming took 1 base from V and 3 from J; bases not matched to a gene: 8. CDR3 sequence: CASSEGSATGGDYGYTF. The CDR3 coding sequence is TGTGCCAGCAGTGAAGGTTCGGCGACAGGGGGCGACTATGGCTACACCTTC.

The V and J genes are TRBV18 and TRBJ2-5; maybe TRBD2 (6 bases). V lost 3 bases, J lost 4 bases, and 12 bases lay in between. Germline CDR1 is KGHSH and CDR2 is LQKENI. CDR3 length: 14 residues. CDR3 in DNA: TGTGCCAGCTCACCCGGTGGGGGAGGAGAGACCCAGTACTTC. Protein: CASSPGGGGETQYF.

The chain employs TRBV19 and TRBJ1-1; tentatively, D is TRBD1 (5 bases). This CDR3 has 10 residues. V was trimmed by 10 bases and J by 11 bases, leaving 14 bases between them. Germline V CDR1 and CDR2: LNHDA, SQIVND (reference sequence). The CDR3 region has the DNA TGTGCCACCGGACCTGGGGGGGCTTTCTTT. Its translation is CATGPGGAFF. Together with reference TRBV19 and TRBJ1-1, the CDR3 gives the full variable domain: DGGITQSPKYLFRKEGQNVTLSCEQNLNHDAMYWYRQDPGQGLRLIYYSQIVNDFQKGDIAEGYSVSREKKESFPLTVTSAQKNPTAFYLCATGPGGAFFGQGTRLTVV.

The V and J genes are TRBV6-1 and TRBJ1-2; 10 positions match TRBD1. The CDR3 has 13 amino acids. V lost 8 bases to trimming and J lost 8 bases; unmatched junction nucleotides: 8. Germline CDR1 MNHNS, CDR2 SASEGT. This chain's CDR3 is CASADRGHLGYTF. CDR3 coding DNA: TGTGCCAGCGCTGACAGGGGGCATCTCGGCTACACCTTC.

The V call is TRBV15, the J call TRBJ2-7; perhaps TRBD2 as D (7 bases). Trimming stripped 9 bases from V and 2 bases from J, with 20 bases between. The germline V gene has CDR1 LNHNV and CDR2 YYDKDF (reference sequence). There are 15 residues in the CDR3. The CDR3, as DNA: TGTGCCACATCGGGGGGCCCTAGCCAAACCTACGAGCAGTACTTC. This codes for CATSGGPSQTYEQYF.

This clone has more than one count but fewer than ten. The chain uses TRBV29-1 and TRBJ1-1; D is perhaps TRBD1 (6 bases). The V end lost 6 bases, the J end lost 14 bases, and 19 bases lay between the germline ends. Looked up from germline, CDR1 is SQVTM and CDR2 is ANQGSEA. This CDR3 spans 11 amino acids. The CDR3 nucleotides are TGCAGCGTCACCCGGGGGGCAGTCCAGTTCTTT. Amino acids: CSVTRGAVQFF.

The CDR3: CASSVGAGATGNEKLFF. For the CDR3, the DNA is TGTGCCAGCAGCGTAGGGGCAGGGGCGACGGGTAATGAAAAACTGTTTTTT. The chain joins TRBV9 to TRBJ1-4; tentative D call: TRBD1 (6 bases). Trimming took 0 bases from V and 4 from J, leaving 16 bases between them. The CDR3 is 17 amino acids. Germline values: CDR1 SGDLS, CDR2 YYNGEE.